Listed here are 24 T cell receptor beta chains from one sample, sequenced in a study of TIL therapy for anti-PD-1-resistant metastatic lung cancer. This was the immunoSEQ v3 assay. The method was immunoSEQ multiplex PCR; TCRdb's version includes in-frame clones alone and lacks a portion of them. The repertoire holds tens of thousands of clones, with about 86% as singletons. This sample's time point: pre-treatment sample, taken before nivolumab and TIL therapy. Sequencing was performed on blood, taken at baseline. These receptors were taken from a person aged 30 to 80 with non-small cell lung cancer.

The DNA of the CDR3 is TGTGCCAGCAGGGTACCGGGACAGGCGCACACCGGGGAGCTGTTTTTT. It encodes CASRVPGQAHTGELFF. V usage is TRBV6-6 and J usage is TRBJ2-2; 8 positions match TRBD1. Germline V gene lookup returns CDR1 MNHNY and CDR2 SVGAGI (reference sequence). There are 16 residues in the CDR3. V shed 6 bases, J shed 3 bases, and the junction held 9 bases outside the gene matches.

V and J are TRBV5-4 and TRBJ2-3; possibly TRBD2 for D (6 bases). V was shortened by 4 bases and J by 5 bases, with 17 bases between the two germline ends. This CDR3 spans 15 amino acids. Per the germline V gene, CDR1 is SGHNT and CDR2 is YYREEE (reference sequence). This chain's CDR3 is CASSPTRMGRDTQYF. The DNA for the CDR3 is TGTGCCAGCAGCCCGACTAGGATGGGGAGAGATACGCAGTATTTT.

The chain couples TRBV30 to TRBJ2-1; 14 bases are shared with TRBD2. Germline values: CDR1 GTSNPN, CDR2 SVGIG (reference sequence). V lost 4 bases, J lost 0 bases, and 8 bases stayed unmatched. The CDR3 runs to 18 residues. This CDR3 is CAWKGTSGGSGSYNEQFF. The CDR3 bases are TGTGCCTGGAAAGGGACTAGCGGGGGATCGGGCTCCTACAATGAGCAGTTCTTC.

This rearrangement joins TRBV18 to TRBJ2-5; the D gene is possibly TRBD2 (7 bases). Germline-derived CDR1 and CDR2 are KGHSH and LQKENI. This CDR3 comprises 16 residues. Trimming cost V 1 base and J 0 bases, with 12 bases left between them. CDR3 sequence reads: CASSPLSGTYQETQYF. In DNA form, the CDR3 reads TGTGCCAGCTCACCACTCAGCGGGACATACCAAGAGACCCAGTACTTC.

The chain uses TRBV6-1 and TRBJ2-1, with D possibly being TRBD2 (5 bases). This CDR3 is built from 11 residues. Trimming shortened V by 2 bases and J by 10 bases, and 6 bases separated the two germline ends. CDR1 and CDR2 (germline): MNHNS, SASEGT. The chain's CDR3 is CASSERGEQFF. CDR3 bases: TGTGCCAGCAGTGAAAGAGGGGAGCAGTTCTTC.

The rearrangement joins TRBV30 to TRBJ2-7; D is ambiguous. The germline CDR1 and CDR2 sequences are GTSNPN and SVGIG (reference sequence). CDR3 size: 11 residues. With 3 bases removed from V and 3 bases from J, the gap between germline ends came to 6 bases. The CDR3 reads CAWRDGYEQYF. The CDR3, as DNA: TGTGCCTGGAGGGACGGCTACGAGCAGTACTTC.

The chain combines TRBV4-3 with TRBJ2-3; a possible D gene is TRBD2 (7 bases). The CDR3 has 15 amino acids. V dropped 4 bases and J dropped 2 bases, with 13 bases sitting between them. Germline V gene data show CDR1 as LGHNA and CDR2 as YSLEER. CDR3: CASSRGAGHTDTQYF. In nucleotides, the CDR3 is TGCGCCAGCAGCCGAGGAGCGGGACACACAGATACGCAGTATTTT.

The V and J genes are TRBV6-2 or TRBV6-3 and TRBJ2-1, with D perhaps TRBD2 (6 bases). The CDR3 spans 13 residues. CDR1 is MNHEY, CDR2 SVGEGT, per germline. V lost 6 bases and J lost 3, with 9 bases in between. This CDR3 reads CASSIAVYNEQFF. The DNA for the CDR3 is TGTGCCAGCAGCATAGCGGTCTACAATGAGCAGTTCTTC.

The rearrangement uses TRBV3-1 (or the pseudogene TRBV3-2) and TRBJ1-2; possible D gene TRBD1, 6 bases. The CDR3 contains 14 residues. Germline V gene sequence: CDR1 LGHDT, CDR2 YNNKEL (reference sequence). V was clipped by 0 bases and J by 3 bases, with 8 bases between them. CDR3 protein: CASSQDWTDYGYTF. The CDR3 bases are TGTGCCAGCAGCCAAGATTGGACAGACTATGGCTACACCTTC.

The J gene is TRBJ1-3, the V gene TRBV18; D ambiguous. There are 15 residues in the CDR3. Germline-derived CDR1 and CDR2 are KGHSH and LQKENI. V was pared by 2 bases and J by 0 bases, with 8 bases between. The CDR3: CASSPREFSGNTIYF. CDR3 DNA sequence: TGTGCCAGCTCACCAAGGGAGTTCTCTGGAAACACCATATATTTT.

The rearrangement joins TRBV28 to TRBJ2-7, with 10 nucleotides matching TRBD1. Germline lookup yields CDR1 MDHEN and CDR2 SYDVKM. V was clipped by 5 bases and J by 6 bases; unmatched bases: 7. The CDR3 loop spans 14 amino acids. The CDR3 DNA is TGTGCCAGCAGTCCGACGACAGGGGGCCGCGAGCAGTACTTC. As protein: CASSPTTGGREQYF.

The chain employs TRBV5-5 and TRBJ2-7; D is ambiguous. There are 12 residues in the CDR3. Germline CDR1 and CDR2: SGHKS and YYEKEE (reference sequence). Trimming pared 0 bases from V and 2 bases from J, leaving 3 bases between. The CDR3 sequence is CASSLGTYEQYF. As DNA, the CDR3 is TGTGCCAGCAGCTTGGGTACCTACGAGCAGTACTTC.

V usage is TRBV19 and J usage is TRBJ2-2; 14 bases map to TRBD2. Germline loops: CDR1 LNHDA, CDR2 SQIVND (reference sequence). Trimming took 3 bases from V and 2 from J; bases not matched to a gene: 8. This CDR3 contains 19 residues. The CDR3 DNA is TGTGCCAGTAGTATGGGGACTAGCGGGGGCGCAACAAACACCGGGGAGCTGTTTTTT. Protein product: CASSMGTSGGATNTGELFF.

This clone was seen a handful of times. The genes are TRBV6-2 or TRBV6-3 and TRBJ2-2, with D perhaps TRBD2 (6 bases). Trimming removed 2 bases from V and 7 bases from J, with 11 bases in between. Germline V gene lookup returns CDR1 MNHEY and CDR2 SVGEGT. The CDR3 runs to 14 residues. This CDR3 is CASSYREVGGELFF. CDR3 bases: TGTGCCAGCAGTTACAGGGAGGTTGGCGGGGAGCTGTTTTTT.

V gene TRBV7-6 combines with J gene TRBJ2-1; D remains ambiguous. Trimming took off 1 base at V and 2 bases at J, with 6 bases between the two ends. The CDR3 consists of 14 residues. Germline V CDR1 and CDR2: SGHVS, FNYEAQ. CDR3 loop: CASSLGPTYNEQFF. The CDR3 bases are TGTGCCAGCAGCTTAGGACCCACCTACAATGAGCAGTTCTTC.

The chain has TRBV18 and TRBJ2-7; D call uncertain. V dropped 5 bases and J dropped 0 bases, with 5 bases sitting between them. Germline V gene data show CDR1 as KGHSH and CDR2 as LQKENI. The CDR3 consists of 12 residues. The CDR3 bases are TGTGCCAGCTCAGCGAGCTCCTACGAGCAGTACTTC. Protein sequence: CASSASSYEQYF.

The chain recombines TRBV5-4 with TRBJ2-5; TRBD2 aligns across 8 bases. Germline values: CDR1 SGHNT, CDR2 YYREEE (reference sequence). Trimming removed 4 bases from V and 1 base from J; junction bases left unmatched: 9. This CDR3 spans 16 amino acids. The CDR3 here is CASSPGGQRGQETQYF. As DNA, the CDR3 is TGTGCCAGCAGCCCGGGGGGGCAGAGGGGCCAAGAGACCCAGTACTTC.

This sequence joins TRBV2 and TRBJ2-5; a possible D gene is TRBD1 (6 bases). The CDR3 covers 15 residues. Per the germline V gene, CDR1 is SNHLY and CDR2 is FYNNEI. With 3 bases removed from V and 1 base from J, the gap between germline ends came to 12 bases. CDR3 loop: CASSEVEGGQETQYF. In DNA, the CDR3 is TGTGCCAGCAGTGAGGTCGAAGGGGGCCAAGAGACCCAGTACTTC.

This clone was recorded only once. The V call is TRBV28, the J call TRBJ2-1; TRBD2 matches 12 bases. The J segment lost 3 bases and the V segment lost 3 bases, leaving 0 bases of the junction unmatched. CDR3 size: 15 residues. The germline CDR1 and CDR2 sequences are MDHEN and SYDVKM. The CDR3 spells CASSLTSGSYNEQFF. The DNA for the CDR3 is TGTGCCAGCAGTTTGACTAGCGGGAGCTACAATGAGCAGTTCTTC.

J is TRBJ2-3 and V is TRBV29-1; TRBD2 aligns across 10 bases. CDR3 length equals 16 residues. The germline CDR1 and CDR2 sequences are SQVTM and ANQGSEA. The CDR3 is CSGGGSGRPPTDTQYF. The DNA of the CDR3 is TGCAGTGGGGGGGGTAGCGGGAGGCCCCCCACAGATACGCAGTATTTT.

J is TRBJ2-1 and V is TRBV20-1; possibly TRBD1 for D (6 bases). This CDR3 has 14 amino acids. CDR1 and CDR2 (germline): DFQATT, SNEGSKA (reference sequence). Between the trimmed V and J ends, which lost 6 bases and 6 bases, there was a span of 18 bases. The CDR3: CSASEGGPLNEQFF. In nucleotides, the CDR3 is TGCAGTGCCAGTGAAGGGGGACCCCTCAATGAGCAGTTCTTC.

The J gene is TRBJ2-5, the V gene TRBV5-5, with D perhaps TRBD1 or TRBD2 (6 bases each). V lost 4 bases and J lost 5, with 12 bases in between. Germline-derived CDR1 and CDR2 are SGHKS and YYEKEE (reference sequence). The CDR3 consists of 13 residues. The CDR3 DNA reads TGTGCCAGCAGCGGAGGGGGAACTGAGACCCAGTACTTC. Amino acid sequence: CASSGGGTETQYF.

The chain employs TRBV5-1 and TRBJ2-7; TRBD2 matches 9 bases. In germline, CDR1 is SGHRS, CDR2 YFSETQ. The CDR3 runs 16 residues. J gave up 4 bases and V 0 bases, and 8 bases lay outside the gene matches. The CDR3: CASSLGELREGYEQYF. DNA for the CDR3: TGCGCCAGCAGCTTGGGTGAATTGCGGGAGGGATACGAGCAGTACTTC.

The DNA of the CDR3 is TGTGCCAGCAGCAGGACAGGGGTTGGGAATGAGCAGTTCTTC. This translates into CASSRTGVGNEQFF. The chain combines TRBV11-3 with TRBJ2-1; TRBD1 matches at 9 bases. The CDR3 contains 14 residues. V was clipped by 5 bases and J by 7 bases; unmatched bases: 6. The V gene's germline CDR1 is SGHNT and CDR2 YENEEA.